The rows below give T cell receptor beta chains drawn from one sample of a study of cytomegalovirus exposure and HLA in healthy donors. The repertoire was sequenced with immunoSEQ multiplex PCR; TCRdb's copy has only in-frame clones and lacks some. The sample yields around 65,000 clones, about 75% seen once. Sample: PBMCs. These receptors came from a woman under 40 in good health and CMV-seropositive. Both conserved end residues are part of each CDR3. D genes are given only for firm matches. A clone size is listed for some rows: how often the clone was seen (once, few, many), or a class if it is expanded.

TRBJ2-4 | TRBD2 | few | TRBV4-2 | CASSQDVPAEGGRAKNIQYF | TGTGCCAGCAGCCAAGATGTGCCAGCCGAGGGCGGGAGAGCCAAAAACATTCAGTACTTC
TRBJ1-5 | TRBD1 | NA | TRBV4-3 | CASSPGTGHQPQHF | TGCGCCAGCAGCCCCGGGACAGGGCATCAGCCCCAGCATTTT
TRBJ1-3 | NA | NA | TRBV9 | CASSVYPRAGNTIYF | TGTGCCAGCAGCGTATACCCCAGGGCTGGAAACACCATATATTTT
TRBJ2-1 | TRBD1 | NA | TRBV6-1 | CASSEDRGAWNEQFF | TGTGCCAGCAGTGAGGACAGGGGAGCGTGGAATGAGCAGTTCTTC
TRBJ2-7 | TRBD1 | NA | TRBV28 | CASSSPPGQGAYEQYF | TGTGCCAGCAGTTCTCCCCCGGGACAGGGGGCCTACGAGCAGTACTTC
TRBJ2-5 | TRBD2 | NA | TRBV5-1 | CASSRGGGTGEETQYF | TGCGCCAGCAGCCGGGGGGGAGGGACGGGAGAAGAGACCCAGTACTTC
TRBJ2-7 | TRBD1 | NA | TRBV7-2 | CASSFGQGAPYEQYF | TGTGCCAGCAGCTTTGGACAGGGGGCGCCCTACGAGCAGTACTTC
TRBJ1-2 | TRBD1 | NA | TRBV30 | CAWGRDRGTAYGYTF | TGTGCCTGGGGGCGGGACAGGGGGACCGCCTATGGCTACACCTTC
TRBJ2-3 | NA | NA | TRBV10-3 | CAIRGRANTDTQYF | TGTGCCATCAGGGGCAGGGCCAACACAGATACGCAGTATTTT
TRBJ2-1 | NA | NA | TRBV4-3 | CASSPGGVSSYNEQFF | TGCGCCAGCAGCCCTGGGGGCGTCAGCTCCTACAATGAGCAGTTCTTC
TRBJ2-1 | TRBD2 | once | TRBV27 | CASSARTSGSEQFF | TGTGCCAGCAGTGCAAGGACTAGCGGGAGTGAGCAGTTCTTC
TRBJ2-7 | NA | NA | TRBV27 | CASSLNTAELYEQYF | TGTGCCAGCAGTTTAAATACAGCGGAACTTTACGAGCAGTACTTC
TRBJ1-1 | NA | NA | TRBV5-6 | CASSSRRSLTEAFF | TGTGCCAGCAGCTCGCGTCGGAGCCTCACTGAAGCTTTCTTT
TRBJ1-1 | TRBD1 | NA | TRBV7-8 | CASSLVGQANTEAFF | TGTGCCAGCAGCTTAGTGGGACAGGCGAACACTGAAGCTTTCTTT
TRBJ2-3 | TRBD1 | NA | TRBV11-2 | CASRSAGDRADTQYF | TGTGCCAGCAGATCCGCAGGGGACAGAGCAGATACGCAGTATTTT
TRBJ2-5 | TRBD2 | NA | TRBV28 | CASSLYRGGLAGEETQYF | TGTGCCAGCAGTTTATACCGCGGGGGACTAGCGGGAGAGGAGACCCAGTACTTC
TRBJ2-7 | TRBD2 | NA | TRBV28 | CASRTSGTGEQYF | TGTGCCAGCAGGACTAGCGGGACTGGGGAGCAGTACTTC
TRBJ2-1 | NA | NA | TRBV11-2 | CASSLAGSSYNEQFF | TGTGCCAGCAGCTTAGCGGGGAGCTCCTACAATGAGCAGTTCTTC
TRBJ2-3 | TRBD2 | NA | TRBV4-2 | CASSQGSRGRSDTDTQYF | TGTGCCAGCAGCCAAGGATCCCGCGGGAGATCAGACACAGATACGCAGTATTTT
TRBJ2-1 | TRBD2 | NA | TRBV5-4 | CASSLVGGIAGADNEQFF | TGTGCCAGCAGCTTGGTTGGGGGGATAGCGGGAGCGGACAATGAGCAGTTCTTC
TRBJ2-5 | TRBD1 | NA | TRBV29-1 | CSVLSGRGQGSGTQYF | TGCAGCGTTCTTTCCGGCCGGGGACAGGGAAGCGGGACCCAGTACTTC
TRBJ2-7 | TRBD2 | NA | TRBV28 | CASSLLAREGAEQYF | TGTGCCAGCAGTTTACTGGCGCGGGAGGGCGCCGAGCAGTACTTC
TRBJ2-1 | TRBD2 | NA | TRBV7-3 | CASSSGAGGPGEQFF | TGTGCCAGCAGCTCCGGAGCGGGAGGGCCAGGGGAGCAGTTCTTC
TRBJ2-5 | TRBD2 | NA | TRBV2 | CASSDRWLAGIQETQYF | TGTGCCAGCAGTGACAGATGGCTAGCGGGCATCCAAGAGACCCAGTACTTC
TRBJ2-5 | TRBD2 | NA | TRBV7-6 | CASSLMPRSGRAGRETQYF | TGTGCCAGCAGCTTAATGCCTAGAAGCGGGAGGGCCGGGCGGGAGACCCAGTACTTC
TRBJ2-7 | TRBD2 | NA | TRBV11-2 | CASSGTSGIEQYF | TGTGCCAGCAGCGGGACTAGCGGGATCGAGCAGTACTTC
TRBJ2-7 | TRBD1 | few | TRBV11-2 | CASSPPRRGHEQYF | TGTGCCAGCAGCCCGCCCCGAAGGGGGCACGAGCAGTACTTC
TRBJ2-3 | TRBD2 | once | TRBV27 | CASSPPGLASTDTQYF | TGTGCCAGCAGTCCTCCGGGACTAGCGAGCACAGATACGCAGTATTTT
TRBJ2-5 | NA | NA | TRBV5-1 | CASSLTGTPQETQYF | TGCGCCAGCAGCTTGACCGGGACACCCCAAGAGACCCAGTACTTC
TRBJ2-1 | TRBD2 | NA | TRBV9 | CASSPAGGYNEQFF | TGTGCCAGCAGCCCCGCGGGAGGCTACAATGAGCAGTTCTTC
TRBJ2-1 | NA | NA | TRBV12-5 | CASGLANRYGEQFF | TGTGCTAGTGGTTTGGCTAACAGGTACGGGGAGCAGTTCTTC
TRBJ1-4 | NA | NA | TRBV4-1 | CASSQEGAGREKLFF | TGCGCCAGCAGCCAAGAAGGGGCAGGACGGGAAAAACTGTTTTTT
TRBJ2-1 | TRBD2 | NA | TRBV6-6 | CASSPGLAHEQFF | TGTGCCAGCAGTCCTGGACTAGCGCATGAGCAGTTCTTC
TRBJ2-1 | TRBD2 | NA | TRBV7-9 | CASSPLAGGNYNEQFF | TGTGCCAGCAGCCCTCTAGCGGGAGGCAACTACAATGAGCAGTTCTTC
TRBJ1-2 | NA | once | TRBV25-1 | CASSNSYGYTF | TGTGCCAGCAGTAATAGCTATGGCTACACCTTC
TRBJ2-1 | TRBD2 | NA | TRBV10-2 | CASRDYRNEQFF | TGCGCCAGCCGGGACTACCGCAATGAGCAGTTCTTC
TRBJ2-5 | TRBD2 | NA | TRBV14 | CASSQDRRLAGQETQYF | TGTGCCAGCAGCCAAGATCGGCGACTAGCGGGACAAGAGACCCAGTACTTC
TRBJ2-7 | NA | NA | TRBV21-1 | CASRQGRTYEQYF | TGTGCCAGCAGACAGGGTCGAACCTACGAGCAGTACTTC
TRBJ2-7 | TRBD2 | NA | TRBV19 | CASSILAGRYEQYF | TGTGCCAGTAGTATACTAGCGGGACGCTACGAGCAGTACTTC
TRBJ2-1 | NA | NA | TRBV30 | CAWKGDHEQFF | TGTGCCTGGAAGGGGGATCACGAGCAGTTCTTC
TRBJ1-2 | TRBD1 | NA | TRBV28 | CASSSGQGNYGYTF | TGTGCCAGCAGCAGTGGACAGGGCAACTATGGCTACACCTTC
TRBJ2-1 | NA | NA | TRBV25-1 | CASSEVEVSYNEQFF | TGTGCCAGCAGTGAGGTGGAGGTCTCCTACAATGAGCAGTTCTTC
TRBJ2-5 | NA | NA | TRBV28 | CASSTEGGETQYF | TGTGCCAGCAGCACAGAGGGTGGAGAGACCCAGTACTTC
TRBJ2-7 | NA | once | TRBV28 | CASSSDLGYEQYF | TGTGCCAGCAGTTCCGACCTAGGCTACGAGCAGTACTTC
TRBJ2-5 | TRBD2 | NA | TRBV6-1 | CASSRGLAGDETQYF | TGTGCCAGCAGCCGGGGGCTAGCGGGAGACGAGACCCAGTACTTC
TRBJ1-1 | TRBD1 | NA | TRBV5-1 | CASSPGVGQGGTEAFF | TGCGCCAGCAGCCCCGGGGTTGGGCAGGGGGGAACTGAAGCTTTCTTT
TRBJ2-4 | NA | NA | TRBV4-2 | CASSQERVQYF | TGTGCCAGCAGCCAAGAACGAGTTCAGTACTTC
TRBJ2-1 | NA | NA | TRBV4-1 | CASSQEGGLTYNEQFF | TGCGCCAGCAGCCAAGAGGGGGGACTCACCTACAATGAGCAGTTCTTC
TRBJ2-4 | TRBD2 | NA | TRBV9 | CASSVVSSGGAKNIQYF | TGTGCCAGCAGCGTAGTGTCTAGCGGGGGAGCCAAAAACATTCAGTACTTC
TRBJ2-7 | TRBD1 | NA | TRBV25-1 | CASSKDRGRIPNTYEQYF | TGTGCCAGCAGTAAGGACAGGGGGCGCATCCCTAACACCTACGAGCAGTACTTC
TRBJ1-2 | NA | NA | TRBV11-3 | CASSLIPDSYYGYTF | TGTGCCAGCAGCTTAATCCCAGACAGTTACTATGGCTACACCTTC